The 13 T cell receptor beta chains below all came from one sample that was sequenced in a study of cytomegalovirus exposure and HLA in healthy donors. This table comes from immunoSEQ multiplex PCR, and its TCRdb copy is limited to in-frame clones, with some not included. The data hold 40,000 to 60,000 clones, with roughly 94% observed a single time. Specimen: PBMCs. The receptors here all came from a woman aged 18 to 35 in good health and CMV-seropositive.

The J gene is TRBJ1-3, the V gene TRBV28; 7 bases fit TRBD1. The CDR3 is 18 residues long. Germline assignment: CDR1 MDHEN and CDR2 SYDVKM. V was clipped by 5 bases and J by 0 bases; unmatched bases: 13. CDR3 sequence: CASSTGQLTIISGNTIYF. The CDR3 nucleotides read TGTGCCAGCAGTACGGGACAGCTTACGATTATCTCTGGAAACACCATATATTTT.

The chain employs TRBV29-1 and TRBJ2-3; 10 bases line up with TRBD2. Trimming removed 3 bases from V and 3 bases from J; junction bases left unmatched: 9. Germline V gene data show CDR1 as SQVTM and CDR2 as ANQGSEA. The CDR3 is 16 residues long. The CDR3 sequence is CSVDQGGSGRTDTQYF. Written as DNA, the CDR3 is TGCAGCGTTGATCAGGGGGGTAGCGGGAGGACAGATACGCAGTATTTT.

The V gene is TRBV2, the J gene TRBJ1-2, with D possibly TRBD1 on 6 matching bases. This CDR3 comprises 14 residues. Trimming left V 3 bases short and J 5 bases short, with 13 bases between. Germline CDR1 and CDR2: SNHLY and FYNNEI. The CDR3 bases are TGTGCCAGCAGTGACGGCAGGGGTGGATATGGCTACACCTTC. This codes for CASSDGRGGYGYTF.

The chain has TRBV30 and TRBJ1-2, with 11 bases that match TRBD1. CDR1 is GTSNPN, CDR2 SVGIG, per germline (reference sequence). Trimming removed 0 bases from V and 4 bases from J; junction bases left unmatched: 4. The CDR3 is 15 amino acids. CDR3 in DNA: TGTGCCTGGAGTGTACCGGGGACAGGGGGCTATGGCTACACCTTC. Residues: CAWSVPGTGGYGYTF.

The chain employs TRBV5-1 and TRBJ2-1; 7 bases are shared with TRBD1. The CDR3 loop spans 16 amino acids. Trimming at V came to 4 bases and at J to 0 bases, leaving 7 bases not matched to a gene. CDR1 is SGHRS, CDR2 YFSETQ, per germline. The CDR3 region has the DNA TGCGCCAGCAGCGTAGGGGACAGCTTCTCCTACAATGAGCAGTTCTTC. This gives the protein CASSVGDSFSYNEQFF.

The CDR3 sequence: CASSTPQAAPYEQYF. For the CDR3, the DNA is TGTGCCAGCAGCACCCCACAAGCGGCCCCCTACGAGCAGTACTTC. The V and J genes are TRBV7-2 and TRBJ2-7; TRBD2 is a possible D gene (5 bases). Germline CDR1 SGHTA, CDR2 FQGNSA. CDR3 size: 15 residues. Trimming took off 5 bases at V and 2 bases at J, with 16 bases between the two ends.

V is TRBV4-3 and J is TRBJ2-3, with D unclear. Germline V CDR1 and CDR2: LGHNA, YSLEER. V was pared by 0 bases and J by 1 base, with 8 bases between. The CDR3 has 15 residues. The CDR3, as DNA: TGCGCCAGCAGCCAAGATAGAGTTGGCACAGATACGCAGTATTTT. Translation: CASSQDRVGTDTQYF.

This chain joins TRBV6-5 and TRBJ2-5, with a possible D match to TRBD1 (6 bases). V was trimmed by 4 bases and J by 2 bases, leaving 8 bases between them. The germline gives CDR1 MNHEY, CDR2 SVGAGI. The CDR3 consists of 13 residues. The CDR3 here is CASSSQGQETQYF. DNA of the CDR3: TGTGCCAGCAGTTCACAGGGACAAGAGACCCAGTACTTC.

CDR3 amino acids: CASSLLIGAISSYNEQFF. DNA for the CDR3: TGTGCCAGCAGCTTATTGATAGGGGCTATAAGCTCCTACAATGAGCAGTTCTTC. The V gene is TRBV2, the J gene TRBJ2-1, with D maybe TRBD1 (5 bases). This CDR3 spans 18 amino acids. Germline V CDR1 and CDR2: SNHLY, FYNNEI. The V end lost 6 bases, the J end lost 0 bases, and 21 bases lay between the germline ends. The entire variable domain, with the rest obtained from reference TRBV2 and TRBJ2-1, is as follows: EPEVTQTPSHQVTQMGQEVILRCVPISNHLYFYWYRQILGQKVEFLVSFYNNEISEKSEIFDDQFSVERPDGSNFTLKIRSTKLEDSAMYFCASSLLIGAISSYNEQFFGPGTRLTVL.

This clone has a handful of counts. CDR3 in DNA: TGTGCCAGCAGTGAGGCTAGCGGAGCCTACAATGAGCAGTTCTTC. Encoded protein: CASSEASGAYNEQFF. The V call is TRBV6-4, the J call TRBJ2-1; 7 bases map to TRBD2. Germline assignment: CDR1 MRHNA and CDR2 SNTAGT. The trim removed 3 bases at V and 2 bases at J, leaving 4 bases unmatched. The CDR3 contains 15 residues.

The chain employs TRBV10-3 and TRBJ1-5; TRBD1 matches 10 bases. In germline, CDR1 is ENHRY, CDR2 SYGVKD. CDR3 length: 14 residues. V was pared by 6 bases and J by 5 bases, with 4 bases of the junction left unmatched. The CDR3 DNA follows: TGTGCCATCAGGGGACAGGGGCGGGATCAGCCCCAGCATTTT. Amino acids: CAIRGQGRDQPQHF.

CDR3 in DNA: TGTGCCAGCAGTTCCGCCTCAGGGTCCTTGAACACTGAAGCTTTCTTT. Translating it yields CASSSASGSLNTEAFF. The rearrangement links TRBV6-5 to TRBJ1-1; a weak D match, TRBD1 (5 bases). Germline CDR1 reads MNHEY; CDR2 reads SVGAGI. The CDR3 contains 16 residues. V was pared by 4 bases and J by 0 bases, with 15 bases between.

The chain recombines TRBV28 with TRBJ2-1, with 7 bases lining up with TRBD2. The CDR3 totals 15 residues. Germline lookup yields CDR1 MDHEN and CDR2 SYDVKM. The trim removed 2 bases at V and 10 bases at J, leaving 11 bases unmatched. This CDR3 is CASSLTQPGLREQFF. CDR3 DNA sequence: TGTGCCAGCAGTTTAACTCAGCCGGGACTAAGGGAGCAGTTCTTC.